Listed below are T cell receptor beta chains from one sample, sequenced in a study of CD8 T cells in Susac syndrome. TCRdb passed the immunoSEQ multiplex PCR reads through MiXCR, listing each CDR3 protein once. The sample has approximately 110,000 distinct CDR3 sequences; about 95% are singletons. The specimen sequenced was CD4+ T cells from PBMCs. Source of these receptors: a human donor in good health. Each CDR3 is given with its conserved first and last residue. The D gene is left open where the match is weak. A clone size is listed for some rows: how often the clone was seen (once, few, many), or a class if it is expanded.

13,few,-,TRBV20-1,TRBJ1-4,TGCAGTGCTAGAAATGCAACTAATGAAAAACTGTTTTTT,CSARNATNEKLFF
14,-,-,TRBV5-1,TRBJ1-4,TGCGCCAGCAGAAAGTCGACAACTAATGAAAAACTGTTTTTT,CASRKSTTNEKLFF
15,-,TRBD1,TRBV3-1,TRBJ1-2,TGTGCCAGCAGCCCCGGGACAGGGTGGTCCTACGGCTACACCTTC,CASSPGTGWSYGYTF
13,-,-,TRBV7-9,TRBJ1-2,TGTGCCAGCAGCTTAAACAACGCCTATGGCTACACCTTC,CASSLNNAYGYTF
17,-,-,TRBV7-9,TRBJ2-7,TGTGCCAGCAGCTTTTCATATCGAGGGGCTAGCTCCTACGAGCAGTACTTC,CASSFSYRGASSYEQYF
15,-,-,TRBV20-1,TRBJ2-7,TGCAGTGCTAGAGAGAAAGGGACGCTCTCCTACGAGCAGTACTTC,CSAREKGTLSYEQYF
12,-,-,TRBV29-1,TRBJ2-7,TGCAGCGTTGATGTAGGGAGAGCCGAGCAGTACTTC,CSVDVGRAEQYF
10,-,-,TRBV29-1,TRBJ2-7,TGCAGCGCTGGGGACGACGAGCAGTACTTC,CSAGDDEQYF
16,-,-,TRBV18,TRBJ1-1,TGTGCCAGCTCACCCAATGACCTCGGGAGGTTCACTGAAGCTTTCTTT,CASSPNDLGRFTEAFF
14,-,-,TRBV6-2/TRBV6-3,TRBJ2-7,TGTGCCAGCAGTTACTCGACGGGGGCTTACGAGCAGTACTTC,CASSYSTGAYEQYF
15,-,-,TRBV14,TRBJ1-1,TGTGCCAGCAGCCAAGAAGAAGGGATGGGGGCTGAAGCTTTCTTT,CASSQEEGMGAEAFF
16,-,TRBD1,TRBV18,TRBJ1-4,TGTGCCAGCTCCTCCCGGACAGGGAAAGACGGTGAAAAACTGTTTTTT,CASSSRTGKDGEKLFF
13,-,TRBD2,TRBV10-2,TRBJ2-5,TGCGCCAGCAGTCTGGCGGGAGTAGAGACCCAGTACTTC,CASSLAGVETQYF
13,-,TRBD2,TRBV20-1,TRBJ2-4,TGCAGTGCTAGTCTGGCGGGAGCGGACATTCAGTACTTC,CSASLAGADIQYF
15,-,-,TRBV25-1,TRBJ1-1,TGTGCCAGCAGTCCCCTCAGGGCCTCGAACACTGAAGCTTTCTTT,CASSPLRASNTEAFF
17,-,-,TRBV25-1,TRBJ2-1,TGTGCCAGCAGTGGATTCCTAGGAGGCGGTCATTATGATGAGCAGTTCTTC,CASSGFLGGGHYDEQFF
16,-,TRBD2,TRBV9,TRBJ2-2,TGTGCCAGCAGCCTCCGTCCGGGACTAGCGGCCGGGGAGCTGTTTTTT,CASSLRPGLAAGELFF
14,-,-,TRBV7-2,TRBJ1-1,TGTGCCAGCAGCTTCCACGGGGGGAACACTGAAGCTTTCTTT,CASSFHGGNTEAFF
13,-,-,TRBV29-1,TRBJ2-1,TGCAGCGTTGAATCGGGCGGGGCGGGAGAGCAGTTCTTC,CSVESGGAGEQFF